This record concerns one T cell receptor beta chain sequence. Which antigen it targets is not known. No much larger clonotype is one base removed from it; base qualities were not supplied. The sample is drawn from a study of blood T cell repertoires in COVID-19 (dated by TCRdb to the early 2020s). Background on the whole study: Samples from collaborators originated in the United States, Italy and Spain and spanned both the acute and convalescent phases of COVID-19. The prospective study material was composed of cDNA or gDNA derived from T cells, B-cell-depleted T cells, or PBMCs. Subjects who had been exposed to COVID-19, were actively infected with it, or had recovered from it provided the deeply sampled blood TCRbeta repertoires that made up the dataset. The repertoires were made available in a free public database intended to serve as a resource for research on the immune response to SARS-CoV-2. Samples were obtained from the ongoing ImmuneRACE study (first 160 participants) and from roughly 1,300 subjects provided by 6 global collaborators. Nearly every sample came with metadata listing a de-identified subject ID, COVID-19 status, age in years and sex. Where available, HLA class I and class II types were obtained from metadata supplied by the sample provider rather than from assay-based typing. General conclusions and limits of the study: How much clinical and demographic metadata was included differed by source and by participant, and the metadata was provided uncurated.

The CDR3 measures 15 amino acids from cysteine to phenylalanine. The only DNA kept is the CDR3, 45 bases in frame from the first base. Germline trimming amounts to 3 bases on V and 5 bases on J, with 6 as the count of junction bases outside the gene matches. CDR1 and CDR2 (MNHNS, SASEGT) derive from the germline V gene. TCRbeta CDR3 regions were amplified from genomic DNA by means of the immunoSEQ Assay, a bias-controlled multiplex PCR. As for the authors' bioinformatics: Within the assay, amplification of reference gene primers was used to estimate how many nucleated cells each sample contained. To quantify the absolute abundance of each unique TCRbeta CDR3 rearrangement, sequence reads were collapsed and filtered. For each sample, productive Simpson clonality was calculated by taking the square root of Simpson's diversity index across productive rearrangements. Not all clones reach the TCRdb copy of this immuneACCESS table, which keeps in-frame sequences only. Checked studies attribute under half of the gap to unresolved V genes and leave the rest unexplained. The V and J calls and clone size come from that table; D and trimming were worked out from the DNA. The sample profile shows roughly 410,000 clones; around 91% of them were found once. Of the sample, approximately 1.5% falls within the top ten clones.

At one collaborating source in Seattle, patients were enrolled during active infection and were followed longitudinally through the course of disease. Each collaborating institution followed its own protocols to collect whole blood in K2EDTA tubes. For TCRbeta analysis, collaborator samples were shipped as frozen whole blood, as isolated PBMCs, or as DNA extracted from either sample type. Material for sequencing was peripheral blood. The receptor was isolated from a woman between 40 and 50 years old with COVID-19, enrolled during active disease. The sequence links TRBV6-1 to TRBJ2-2, with 7 central nucleotides matching TRBD2. This receptor has the CDR3 CASSEGRGWTGELFF. The DNA sequence is given as TGTGCCAGCAGTGAGGGGAGGGGATGGACCGGGGAGCTGTTTTTT.